Detailed here is one T cell receptor (beta chain). CDR3 size: 14 residues. Trimming left V 2 bases short and J 4 bases short, with 9 bases between. Germline V lookup: CDR1 SGDLS, CDR2 YYNGEE. This specimen comes from a study of blood T cell repertoires in COVID-19. Study-level background: Acute and convalescent COVID-19 samples came from the United States, Italy and Spain. PBMCs, B-cell-depleted T cells, or T cells were the source of the cDNA or gDNA that made up the material.

In the authors' methods: Reference gene primer amplification gave estimated nucleated cell counts. Sequenced by immunoSEQ multiplex PCR; TCRdb stores in-frame clones only, minus some. The DNA gave D and trimming, while V, J and clone size come from that table. Of 17,000 or so clones detected, roughly 90% appear once; the ten largest clones hold less than 20%. The sample taken for sequencing was peripheral blood. The V gene is TRBV9, the J gene TRBJ1-4, with unresolved D. The origin of this receptor is a man aged 50 to 59 with active COVID-19. The DNA of the CDR3 is TGTGCCAGCAGCGTGGAGGGTGGTAATGAAAAACTGTTTTTT. Translated: CASSVEGGNEKLFF.